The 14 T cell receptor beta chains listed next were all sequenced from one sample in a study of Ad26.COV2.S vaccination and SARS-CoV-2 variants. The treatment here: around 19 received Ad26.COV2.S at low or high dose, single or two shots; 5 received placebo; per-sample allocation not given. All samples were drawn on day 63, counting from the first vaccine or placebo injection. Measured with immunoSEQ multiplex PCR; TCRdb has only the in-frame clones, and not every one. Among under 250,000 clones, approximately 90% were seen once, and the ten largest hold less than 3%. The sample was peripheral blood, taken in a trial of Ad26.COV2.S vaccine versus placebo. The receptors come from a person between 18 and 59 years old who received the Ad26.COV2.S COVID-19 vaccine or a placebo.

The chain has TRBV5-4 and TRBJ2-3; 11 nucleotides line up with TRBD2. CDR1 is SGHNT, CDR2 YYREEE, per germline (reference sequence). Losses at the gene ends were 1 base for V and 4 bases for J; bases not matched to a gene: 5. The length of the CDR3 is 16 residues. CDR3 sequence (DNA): TGTGCCAGCAGCTTGAGGTTAGCGGGAGGGCCAGATACGCAGTATTTT. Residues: CASSLRLAGGPDTQYF.

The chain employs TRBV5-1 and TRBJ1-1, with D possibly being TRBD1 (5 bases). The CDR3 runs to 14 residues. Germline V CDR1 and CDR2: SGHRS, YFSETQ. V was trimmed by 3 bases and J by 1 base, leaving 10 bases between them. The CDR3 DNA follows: TGCGCCAGCAGCTCTATAGGGGAGAACACTGAAGCTTTCTTT. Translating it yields CASSSIGENTEAFF.

The CDR3 sequence: CASSLSGYYNEQFF. CDR3 nucleotide sequence: TGTGCCAGCAGCCTGTCCGGGTACTACAATGAGCAGTTCTTC. The genes are TRBV5-4 and TRBJ2-1, with D hard to call. Germline-derived CDR1 and CDR2 are SGHNT and YYREEE (reference sequence). The V and J ends lost 4 bases and 3 bases respectively, with 11 bases between them. CDR3 length: 14 amino acids.

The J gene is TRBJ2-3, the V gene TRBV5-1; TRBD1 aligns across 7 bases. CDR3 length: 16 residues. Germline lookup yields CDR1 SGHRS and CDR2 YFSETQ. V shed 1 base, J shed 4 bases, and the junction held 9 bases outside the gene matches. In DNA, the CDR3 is TGCGCCAGCAGCTTGCCCAAGGGGGCCCCCGCAGATACGCAGTATTTT. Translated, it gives CASSLPKGAPADTQYF.

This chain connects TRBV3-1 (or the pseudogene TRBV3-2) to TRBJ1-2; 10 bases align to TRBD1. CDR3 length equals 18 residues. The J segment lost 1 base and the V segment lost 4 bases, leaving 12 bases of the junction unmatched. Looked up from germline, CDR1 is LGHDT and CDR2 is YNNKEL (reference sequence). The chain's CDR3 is CASSRSGTGASINYGYTF. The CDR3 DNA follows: TGTGCCAGCAGCCGCTCCGGGACAGGGGCTTCTATTAACTATGGCTACACCTTC.

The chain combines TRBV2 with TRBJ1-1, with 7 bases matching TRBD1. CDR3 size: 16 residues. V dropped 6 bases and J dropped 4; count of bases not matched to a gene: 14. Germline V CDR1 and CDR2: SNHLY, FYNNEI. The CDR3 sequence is CASRGKPGGETTEAFF. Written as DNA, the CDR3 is TGTGCCAGCAGGGGAAAACCAGGGGGTGAGACCACTGAAGCTTTCTTT.

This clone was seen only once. For the CDR3, the DNA is TGTGCCAGCAGCTTAGCGCTAAATACAGGGGGCGGGTATGGCTACACCTTC. Its translation is CASSLALNTGGGYGYTF. V is TRBV7-2 and J is TRBJ1-2; 9 bases are a match to TRBD1. The CDR3 totals 17 residues. The germline V gene has CDR1 SGHTA and CDR2 FQGNSA. The J segment lost 5 bases and the V segment lost 0 bases, leaving 10 bases of the junction unmatched.

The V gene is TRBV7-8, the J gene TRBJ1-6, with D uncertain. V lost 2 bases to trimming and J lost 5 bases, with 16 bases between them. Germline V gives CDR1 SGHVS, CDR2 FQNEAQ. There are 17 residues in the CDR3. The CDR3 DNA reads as TGTGCCAGCAGCTTAAGGGTGGAGAGAAAGGATAATTCACCCCTCCACTTT. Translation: CASSLRVERKDNSPLHF.

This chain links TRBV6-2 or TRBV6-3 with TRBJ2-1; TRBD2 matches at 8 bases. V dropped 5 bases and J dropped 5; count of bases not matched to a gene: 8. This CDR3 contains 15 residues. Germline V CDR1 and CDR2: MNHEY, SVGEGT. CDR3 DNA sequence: TGTGCCAGCAGTACCGGGACTAGAATCCACAATGAGCAGTTCTTC. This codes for CASSTGTRIHNEQFF.

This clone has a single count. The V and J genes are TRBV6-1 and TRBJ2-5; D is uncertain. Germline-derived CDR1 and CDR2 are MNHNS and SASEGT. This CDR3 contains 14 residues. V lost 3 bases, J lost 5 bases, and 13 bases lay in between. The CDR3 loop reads CASSDVSQAETQYF. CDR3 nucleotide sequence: TGTGCCAGCAGTGATGTAAGTCAGGCGGAGACCCAGTACTTC.

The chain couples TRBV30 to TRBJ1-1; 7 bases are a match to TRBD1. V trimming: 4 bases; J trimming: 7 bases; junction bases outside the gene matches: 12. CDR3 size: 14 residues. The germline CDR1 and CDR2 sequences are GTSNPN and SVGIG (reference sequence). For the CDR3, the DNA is TGTGCCTGGACCCGGGGACAGCAAAGTGGTGAAGCTTTCTTT. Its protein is CAWTRGQQSGEAFF. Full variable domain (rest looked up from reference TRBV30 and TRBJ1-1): SQTIHQWPATLVQPVGSPLSLECTVEGTSNPNLYWYRQAAGRGLQLLFYSVGIGQISSEVPQNLSASRPQDRQFILSSKKLLLSDSGFYLCAWTRGQQSGEAFFGQGTRLTVV.

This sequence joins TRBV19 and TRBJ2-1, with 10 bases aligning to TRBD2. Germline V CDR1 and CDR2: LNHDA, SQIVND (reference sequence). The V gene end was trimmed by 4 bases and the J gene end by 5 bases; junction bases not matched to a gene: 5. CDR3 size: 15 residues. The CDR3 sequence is CASSKVAGGHNEQFF. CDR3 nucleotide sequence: TGTGCCAGTAGTAAGGTAGCGGGAGGCCACAATGAGCAGTTCTTC.

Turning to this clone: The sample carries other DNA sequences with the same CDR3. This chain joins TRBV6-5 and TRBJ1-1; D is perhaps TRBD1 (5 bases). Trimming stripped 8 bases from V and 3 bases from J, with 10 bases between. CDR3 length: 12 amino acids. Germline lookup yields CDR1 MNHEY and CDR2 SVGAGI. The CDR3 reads CASSLGDTEAFF. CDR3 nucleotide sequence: TGTGCCAGCTCATTGGGGGACACTGAAGCTTTCTTT.

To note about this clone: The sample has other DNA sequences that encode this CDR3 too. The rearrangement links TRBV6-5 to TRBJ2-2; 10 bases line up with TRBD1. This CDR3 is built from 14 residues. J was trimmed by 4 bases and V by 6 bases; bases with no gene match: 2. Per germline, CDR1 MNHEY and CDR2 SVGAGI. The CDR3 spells CASRRTGGTGELFF. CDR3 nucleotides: TGTGCCAGCAGGAGGACAGGGGGCACCGGGGAGCTGTTTTTT.